These 19 T cell receptor beta chains were all obtained from the same sample, sequenced in a study of blood T cell repertoires in COVID-19. The assay was immunoSEQ multiplex PCR, and TCRdb's table has in-frame clones only and misses some. The repertoire holds about 300,000 clones, with roughly nine tenths as singletons. Material: peripheral blood. All receptors come from a man younger than 35 with active or convalescent COVID-19.

This chain joins TRBV6-1 and TRBJ1-2; D not certain. The CDR3 is 16 residues long. Germline values: CDR1 MNHNS, CDR2 SASEGT. V gave up 3 bases and J gave up 8 bases, with 22 bases separating them. The DNA for the CDR3 is TGTGCCAGCAGTGATCCAACCCGGGGAGTTCGGAGGGGCTACACCTTC. The encoded protein is CASSDPTRGVRRGYTF.

The chain employs TRBV5-6 and TRBJ2-1; 9 positions agree with TRBD2. V gave up 6 bases and J gave up 4 bases; unmatched junction bases: 5. CDR1 is SGHDT and CDR2 is YYEEEE in the germline V gene. This CDR3 is 14 amino acids long. The CDR3 here is CASTLAGPYNEQFF. The CDR3 coding sequence is TGTGCCAGCACCCTAGCGGGACCGTACAATGAGCAGTTCTTC.

The sample holds a few counts of this clone. The chain uses TRBV2 and TRBJ1-2, with 8 bases that match TRBD1. J was trimmed by 0 bases and V by 10 bases; bases with no gene match: 4. This CDR3 is built from 13 residues. Per the germline V gene, CDR1 is SNHLY and CDR2 is FYNNEI. The DNA for the CDR3 is TGTGCCAAGGACAGGGAGGCTAACTATGGCTACACCTTC. The encoded protein is CAKDREANYGYTF.

This sequence joins TRBV5-6 and TRBJ1-1; D uncertain. The CDR3 sequence is 14 residues long. V shed 5 bases and J shed 0 bases, with 11 bases lying between them. Per the germline V gene, CDR1 is SGHDT and CDR2 is YYEEEE. The CDR3: CASRGRGMNTEAFF. The CDR3, as DNA: TGTGCCAGCAGGGGGAGAGGAATGAACACTGAAGCTTTCTTT.

The rearrangement uses TRBV29-1 and TRBJ2-7; 8 positions match TRBD1. CDR3 length: 15 amino acids. After removal of 0 bases from V and 3 bases from J, the junction contained 7 bases not matched to a gene. Germline values: CDR1 SQVTM, CDR2 ANQGSEA. The CDR3 sequence: CSVEEGTGRLYEQYF. In DNA form, the CDR3 reads TGCAGCGTTGAAGAGGGGACAGGCAGACTCTACGAGCAGTACTTC.

The chain has TRBV2 and TRBJ1-6, with TRBD1 identical over 9 bases. Losses at the gene ends were 4 bases for V and 7 bases for J; bases not matched to a gene: 5. Germline V gives CDR1 SNHLY, CDR2 FYNNEI. CDR3 size: 15 residues. The CDR3 sequence: CASSVEGQGNSPLHF. DNA of the CDR3: TGTGCCAGCAGTGTTGAGGGACAGGGCAATTCACCCCTCCACTTT.

The genes are TRBV9 and TRBJ2-3; TRBD2 agrees at 8 bases. This CDR3 region has 15 residues. The germline V gene has CDR1 SGDLS and CDR2 YYNGEE. Unmatched junction bases numbered 6, after V lost 0 bases and J lost 6 bases. The CDR3 nucleotides are TGTGCCAGCAGCGTAGTGGGGCGGGGGGCGGATACGCAGTATTTT. Its translation is CASSVVGRGADTQYF.

A remark on this clone: This could be a read error, since a much larger clone is one nucleotide away. The rearrangement joins TRBV27 to TRBJ2-1; 11 nucleotides align to TRBD1. This CDR3 has 17 amino acids. Germline loops: CDR1 MNHEY, CDR2 SMNVEV (reference sequence). CDR3 protein: CASCFGTGGRGYNEQFF. CDR3 sequence (DNA): TGTGCCAGCTGTTTTGGGACAGGGGGGCGGGGGTACAATGAGCAGTTCTTC.

The chain carries TRBV4-1 and TRBJ1-1; tentative D call: TRBD1 (5 bases). The CDR3 sequence is 14 residues long. Trimming took off 0 bases at V and 9 bases at J, with 14 bases between the two ends. Per germline, CDR1 MGHRA and CDR2 YSYEKL. CDR3 bases: TGCGCCAGCAGCCAAGATAAAGGGGTATTGAAAGCTTTCTTT. Translation gives CASSQDKGVLKAFF.

This sequence joins TRBV4-1 and TRBJ1-1, with D unclear. The CDR3 runs to 15 residues. Germline V CDR1 and CDR2: MGHRA, YSYEKL. V lost 4 bases and J lost 0, with 12 bases in between. CDR3 loop: CASSLRHTVNTEAFF. The CDR3 bases are TGCGCCAGCAGCCTCCGACATACAGTGAACACTGAAGCTTTCTTT.

Points on this clone: One end of the junction is discordant with germline, which a read error may explain. The chain has TRBV19 and TRBJ1-1, with D tentatively TRBD1 (5 bases). The CDR3 length is 13 residues. CDR1 is LNHDA, CDR2 SQIVND, per germline (reference sequence). For the CDR3, the DNA is TGTGCCAGCAGTAGTAGGGGGAACACTGAAGCTTTCTTT. It encodes CASSSRGNTEAFF.

The genes are TRBV19 and TRBJ1-5; TRBD1 aligns across 9 bases. The CDR3 consists of 16 residues. Germline lookup yields CDR1 LNHDA and CDR2 SQIVND (reference sequence). Trimming at V came to 3 bases and at J to 4 bases, leaving 7 bases not matched to a gene. DNA of the CDR3: TGTGCCAGTAGTATGACAGGGGGTCGTCGAAATCAGCCCCAGCATTTT. It encodes CASSMTGGRRNQPQHF.

This clone was seen a few times. This chain joins TRBV18 and TRBJ2-1; the match to TRBD1 covers 10 bases. V trimming: 0 bases; J trimming: 7 bases; junction bases outside the gene matches: 6. This CDR3 contains 16 residues. Germline CDR1 reads KGHSH; CDR2 reads LQKENI. DNA of the CDR3: TGTGCCAGCTCACCACCGGACAGGGGGACCCGAAATGAGCAGTTCTTC. Translated, it gives CASSPPDRGTRNEQFF.

The chain joins TRBV28 to TRBJ2-3, with TRBD2 matching over 13 bases. In germline, CDR1 is MDHEN, CDR2 SYDVKM. This CDR3 is 16 amino acids long. The V segment lost 6 bases and the J segment 8 bases; nucleotides outside the gene matches: 11. This CDR3 is CASSVETSGRAGTQYF. The CDR3 DNA follows: TGTGCCAGCAGCGTTGAAACTAGCGGGAGGGCCGGTACGCAGTATTTT. Full variable domain (rest looked up from reference TRBV28 and TRBJ2-3): DVKVTQSSRYLVKRTGEKVFLECVQDMDHENMFWYRQDPGLGLRLIYFSYDVKMKEKGDIPEGYSVSREKKERFSLILESASTNQTSMYLCASSVETSGRAGTQYFGPGTRLTVL.

The chain joins TRBV6-6 to TRBJ1-4; 7 bases are shared with TRBD1. CDR3 length: 15 residues. CDR1 is MNHNY and CDR2 is SVGAGI in the germline V gene (reference sequence). With V trimmed by 6 bases and J by 6 bases, 10 bases remained unmatched. The CDR3 region has the DNA TGTGCCAGCAGCAACCCAGGGGGTTGGGATGAAAAACTGTTTTTT. This gives the protein CASSNPGGWDEKLFF.

This clone was observed a handful of times. This chain links TRBV12-5 with TRBJ1-1, with D hard to call. Germline-derived CDR1 and CDR2 are LGHNT and FRNRAP. The CDR3 runs 14 residues. CDR3: CARFIIGRVTEAFF. The CDR3 DNA is TGTGCCAGGTTTATAATAGGGAGAGTCACTGAAGCTTTCTTT.

The chain carries TRBV27 and TRBJ2-3; 7 nucleotides line up with TRBD2. The CDR3 covers 14 residues. Trimming at V came to 0 bases and at J to 5 bases, leaving 2 bases not matched to a gene. The germline V gene has CDR1 MNHEY and CDR2 SMNVEV (reference sequence). The CDR3, as DNA: TGTGCCAGCAGTTTATCGGCTAGCGGAGATACGCAGTATTTT. Protein sequence: CASSLSASGDTQYF.

The rearrangement uses TRBV5-4 and TRBJ2-5, with a tentative D call TRBD2 (6 bases). The CDR3 has 13 residues. The germline CDR1 and CDR2 sequences are SGHNT and YYREEE (reference sequence). Between the trimmed V and J ends, which lost 4 bases and 4 bases, there was a span of 11 bases. CDR3 sequence: CASSARTTETQYF. In nucleotides, the CDR3 is TGTGCCAGCAGCGCCCGGACTACAGAGACCCAGTACTTC.

This chain links TRBV6-5 with TRBJ1-1; a possible D gene is TRBD1 (5 bases). The germline V gene encodes CDR1 MNHEY and CDR2 SVGAGI. Deletions cut 4 bases from V and 5 bases from J, with 20 bases between. This CDR3 is built from 16 residues. The CDR3 loop is CASSFPQSGGGTEAFF. CDR3 nucleotides: TGTGCCAGCAGTTTCCCTCAATCGGGGGGGGGTACTGAAGCTTTCTTT.